Shown below are 32 T cell receptor beta chains from a single sample sequenced in a study of cytomegalovirus exposure and HLA in healthy donors. PCR involved 60 Vbeta and 13 Jbeta primers. Repertoires were generated with immunoSEQ multiplex PCR, while TCRdb's copy carries only in-frame clones and drops some. In the table there are 65,000 to 75,000 clones, about 63% of which are singletons. Sequenced: PBMCs. The origin of the receptors is a man between 40 and 49 years old in good health and CMV-seropositive.

In its sample, this clone was seen once. V gene TRBV2 combines with J gene TRBJ2-3; TRBD1 matches at 8 bases. CDR3 size: 14 residues. Germline CDR1 reads SNHLY; CDR2 reads FYNNEI. Unmatched junction bases numbered 4, after V lost 7 bases and J lost 1 base. The CDR3 DNA is TGTGCCAGCAACAACAGGGGGGGCACAGATACGCAGTATTTT. This sequence encodes CASNNRGGTDTQYF.

V is TRBV5-4 and J is TRBJ2-1, with 10 bases aligning to TRBD2. The V gene end was trimmed by 3 bases and the J gene end by 3 bases; junction bases not matched to a gene: 3. Germline CDR1 reads SGHNT; CDR2 reads YYREEE (reference sequence). The CDR3 has 15 amino acids. The CDR3 is CASSSGTSVYNEQFF. The CDR3 nucleotides are TGTGCCAGCAGCTCCGGGACTAGCGTCTACAATGAGCAGTTCTTC.

This chain uses TRBV2 with TRBJ2-7; the match to TRBD1 covers 10 bases. The germline gives CDR1 SNHLY, CDR2 FYNNEI. V lost 11 bases and J lost 1; bases outside the gene matches: 5. The CDR3 extends over 13 amino acids. CDR3 sequence (DNA): TGTGCCCACGGGGGACAGGGGTCCTACGAGCAGTACTTC. It yields the protein CAHGGQGSYEQYF.

The V and J genes are TRBV18 and TRBJ2-3, with 9 bases that match TRBD2. V dropped 2 bases and J dropped 2; count of bases not matched to a gene: 8. Germline CDR1 reads KGHSH; CDR2 reads LQKENI. This CDR3 region has 17 residues. CDR3 loop: CASSPSRSGGITDTQYF. The CDR3 DNA reads TGTGCCAGCTCACCATCCCGGAGCGGGGGGATCACAGATACGCAGTATTTT.

This chain connects TRBV7-2 to TRBJ2-5, with 7 bases matching TRBD2. The DNA matches TRBJ2-7 better at its end, which makes the J call doubtful. Germline-derived CDR1 and CDR2 are SGHTA and FQGNSA. There are 14 residues in the CDR3. CDR3 amino acids: CASSLAGGPHEQYF. The DNA for the CDR3 is TGTGCCAGCAGCTTAGCGGGAGGGCCGCACGAGCAGTACTTC.

The chain couples TRBV12-5 to TRBJ1-1, with 9 bases aligning to TRBD1. Trimming at V came to 3 bases and at J to 5 bases, leaving 7 bases not matched to a gene. Per germline, CDR1 LGHNT and CDR2 FRNRAP. This CDR3 comprises 15 residues. DNA of the CDR3: TGTGCTAGTGGTTTCCGGGGGACAGGGCGAACTGAAGCTTTCTTT. It encodes CASGFRGTGRTEAFF.

This rearrangement joins TRBV15 to TRBJ2-2; D is unclear. V was clipped by 7 bases and J by 4 bases, with 10 bases between them. This CDR3 has 13 amino acids. Germline assignment: CDR1 LNHNV and CDR2 YYDKDF (reference sequence). This CDR3 reads CATTLGRTGELFF. CDR3 in DNA: TGTGCCACCACGCTTGGGCGCACCGGGGAGCTGTTTTTT.

The count of this clone is one. At one of its ends the junction is not consistent with the germline gene, which may arise from a read error. This chain links TRBV7-9 with TRBJ2-7; D remains unclear. The germline V gene has CDR1 SEHNR and CDR2 FQNEAQ (reference sequence). The CDR3 is 11 amino acids. CDR3 in DNA: TGTGCCAGCAGCCACAGCTTCGAGCAGTGCTTC. Translating gives CASSHSFEQCF.

The rearrangement uses TRBV19 and TRBJ2-1, with 8 positions matching TRBD1. The CDR3 runs to 18 residues. Germline V gene lookup returns CDR1 LNHDA and CDR2 SQIVND (reference sequence). V dropped 5 bases and J dropped 3; count of bases not matched to a gene: 15. The chain's CDR3 is CASSDPTGAATDYNEQFF. CDR3 nucleotide sequence: TGTGCCAGTAGTGATCCGACAGGGGCGGCGACCGACTACAATGAGCAGTTCTTC.

The chain joins TRBV10-3 to TRBJ1-5; 7 bases line up with TRBD1. J was trimmed by 0 bases and V by 5 bases; bases with no gene match: 1. Germline loops: CDR1 ENHRY, CDR2 SYGVKD. The CDR3 runs 14 residues. CDR3 amino acids: CAISRDSSNQPQHF. The CDR3 DNA is TGTGCCATCAGTAGGGACAGTAGCAATCAGCCCCAGCATTTT.

This clone occurred a few times. The chain has TRBV7-2 and TRBJ2-4; maybe TRBD1 (5 bases). Per germline, CDR1 SGHTA and CDR2 FQGNSA. CDR3 length equals 14 residues. With 2 bases removed from V and 8 bases from J, the gap between germline ends came to 13 bases. CDR3 protein: CASSLTPGKDIQYF. The CDR3, as DNA: TGTGCCAGCAGCTTAACCCCAGGGAAGGACATTCAGTACTTC.

The gene calls are TRBV7-9 and TRBJ1-1, with a weak D call TRBD1 (6 bases). The CDR3 is 14 amino acids. Germline assignment: CDR1 SEHNR and CDR2 FQNEAQ (reference sequence). The ends were cut back, 1 base at V and 6 bases at J, with 12 bases in the middle. The CDR3 loop reads CASSLGGRRAEAFF. In DNA, the CDR3 is TGTGCCAGCAGCTTAGGGGGGCGCCGGGCTGAAGCTTTCTTT.

Only a few counts were recorded for this clone. The genes are TRBV6-1 and TRBJ2-2; the D is unclear. The CDR3 sequence is 12 residues long. The V gene's germline CDR1 is MNHNS and CDR2 SASEGT. V lost 7 bases and J 6 bases, leaving 9 bases between the germline ends. CDR3 in DNA: TGTGCCAGCAAAGAACTACCCGGGGAGCTGTTTTTT. It is translated as CASKELPGELFF.

This chain links TRBV30 with TRBJ1-5, with TRBD1 matching over 7 bases. With 1 base clipped from V and 2 bases from J, the junction kept 11 bases outside the gene matches. The CDR3 is 17 residues long. Germline-derived CDR1 and CDR2 are GTSNPN and SVGIG (reference sequence). The CDR3 nucleotides are TGTGCCTGGAGTGCGGACAGGTCGGACGTTGGCAATCAGCCCCAGCATTTT. This sequence encodes CAWSADRSDVGNQPQHF.

This chain joins TRBV5-6 and TRBJ1-3; D perhaps matches TRBD1 (5 bases). Trimming took off 3 bases at V and 6 bases at J, with 13 bases between the two ends. The CDR3 has 14 amino acids. Per the germline V gene, CDR1 is SGHDT and CDR2 is YYEEEE. The CDR3 DNA reads TGTGCCAGCAGCTCCGACAGTCGGGTAAACACCATATATTTT. Translation: CASSSDSRVNTIYF. Drawing the rest from reference TRBV5-6 and TRBJ1-3, the complete variable domain is DAGVTQSPTHLIKTRGQQVTLRCSPKSGHDTVSWYQQALGQGPQFIFQYYEEEERQRGNFPDRFSGHQFPNYSSELNVNALLLGDSALYLCASSSDSRVNTIYFGEGSWLTVV.

V and J are TRBV7-6 and TRBJ1-2; D possibly corresponds to TRBD1 (6 bases). Trimming pared 4 bases from V and 5 bases from J, leaving 20 bases between. This CDR3 has 16 residues. Germline CDR1 is SGHVS and CDR2 is FNYEAQ. CDR3: CASSSQTGNLDYGYTF. CDR3 nucleotides: TGTGCCAGCAGCTCTCAAACAGGGAATCTCGATTATGGCTACACCTTC.

The chain employs TRBV6-5 and TRBJ2-7, with 10 bases matching TRBD2. The J segment lost 5 bases and the V segment lost 4 bases, leaving 8 bases of the junction unmatched. The CDR3 is made up of 15 amino acids. Germline CDR1 reads MNHEY; CDR2 reads SVGAGI. The CDR3 sequence: CASSSPSGGADEQYF. The CDR3 DNA follows: TGTGCCAGCAGTTCTCCGAGCGGGGGGGCCGACGAGCAGTACTTC.

The genes are TRBV4-2 and TRBJ1-1, with D hard to call. V was shortened by 3 bases and J by 2 bases, with 7 bases between the two germline ends. CDR1 is LGHNA and CDR2 is YNFKEQ in the germline V gene. The CDR3 contains 13 residues. CDR3 amino acids: CASSQEANTEAFF. In DNA, the CDR3 is TGTGCCAGCAGCCAGGAGGCCAACACTGAAGCTTTCTTT.

The chain combines TRBV9 with TRBJ2-2, with 9 bases matching TRBD2. Unmatched junction bases numbered 4, after V lost 5 bases and J lost 2 bases. CDR1 SGDLS and CDR2 YYNGEE come from the germline V gene. The CDR3 runs to 15 residues. The CDR3 sequence: CASRGTSTNTGELFF. DNA for the CDR3: TGTGCCAGCAGGGGGACTAGCACAAACACCGGGGAGCTGTTTTTT. The full variable domain, completed using reference TRBV9 and TRBJ2-2, is DSGVTQTPKHLITATGQRVTLRCSPRSGDLSVYWYQQSLDQGLQFLIQYYNGEERAKGNILERFSAQQFPDLHSELNLSSLELGDSALYFCASRGTSTNTGELFFGEGSRLTVL.

J is TRBJ1-5 and V is TRBV19; no clear D gene. Germline assignment: CDR1 LNHDA and CDR2 SQIVND (reference sequence). V was trimmed by 10 bases and J by 0 bases, leaving 10 bases between them. This CDR3 is 13 amino acids long. The CDR3 loop is CATGEDSNQPQHF. CDR3 DNA: TGTGCCACCGGGGAAGATAGCAATCAGCCCCAGCATTTT. Filled out from reference TRBV19 and TRBJ1-5, the complete variable domain reads DGGITQSPKYLFRKEGQNVTLSCEQNLNHDAMYWYRQDPGQGLRLIYYSQIVNDFQKGDIAEGYSVSREKKESFPLTVTSAQKNPTAFYLCATGEDSNQPQHFGDGTRLSIL.

The rearrangement uses TRBV30 and TRBJ2-1, with 8 bases aligning to TRBD2. This CDR3 has 13 amino acids. The V gene's germline CDR1 is GTSNPN and CDR2 SVGIG (reference sequence). V lost 0 bases and J lost 10; bases outside the gene matches: 5. The CDR3 sequence: CAWSVSGGREQFF. CDR3 DNA: TGTGCCTGGAGTGTTTCGGGGGGGAGAGAGCAGTTCTTC.

Only a few counts were recorded for this clone. The chain employs TRBV2 and TRBJ2-7, with a possible D match to TRBD2 (5 bases). This CDR3 contains 12 residues. Germline CDR1 SNHLY, CDR2 FYNNEI. V gave up 8 bases and J gave up 3 bases, with 11 bases separating them. The CDR3 coding sequence is TGTGCCAGCGCTAGCTTGAACTACGAGCAGTACTTC. Its protein is CASASLNYEQYF.

This sequence joins TRBV29-1 and TRBJ2-7; TRBD2 matches at 7 bases. The junction had 14 bases not matched to a gene; V was cut back by 6 bases and J by 3 bases. Germline CDR1 is SQVTM and CDR2 is ANQGSEA. The CDR3 spans 15 residues. In DNA form, the CDR3 reads TGCAGCGTGAGGGTGCGCGGGAGAGGTGGCTACGAGCAGTACTTC. Protein sequence: CSVRVRGRGGYEQYF.

The chain carries TRBV11-2 and TRBJ2-1; 12 nucleotides agree with TRBD1. Per germline, CDR1 SGHAT and CDR2 FQNNGV. V shed 3 bases and J 10 bases; nucleotides not matched to a gene: 7. CDR3 size: 15 residues. The CDR3 DNA sequence: TGTGCCAGCAGCTTGGGACAGGGGGCCGTTGGCGAGCAGTTCTTC. Protein sequence: CASSLGQGAVGEQFF.

The rearrangement links TRBV15 to TRBJ1-5; D may be TRBD1 (6 bases). The V gene's germline CDR1 is LNHNV and CDR2 YYDKDF (reference sequence). The CDR3 sequence is 14 residues long. V lost 6 bases to trimming and J lost 2 bases, with 11 bases between them. In DNA form, the CDR3 reads TGTGCCACCAGTGGCAGGGGTGGCAATCAGCCCCAGCATTTT. Translating it yields CATSGRGGNQPQHF.

The chain is built from TRBV5-4 and TRBJ2-1; weak D call: TRBD2 (6 bases). This CDR3 has 16 residues. V was pared by 2 bases and J by 7 bases, with 19 bases between. Germline V lookup: CDR1 SGHNT, CDR2 YYREEE (reference sequence). The CDR3 coding sequence is TGTGCCAGCAGCTTAGAGGATGGACTAAGAAAAAATGAGCAGTTCTTC. Translated, it gives CASSLEDGLRKNEQFF.

This clone has just a few counts. The V and J genes are TRBV19 and TRBJ1-2; D is ambiguous. Trimming took off 6 bases at V and 5 bases at J, with 13 bases between the two ends. Germline V gene data show CDR1 as LNHDA and CDR2 as SQIVND (reference sequence). This CDR3 has 13 amino acids. The CDR3 sequence is CASSPGREYGYTF. In DNA, the CDR3 is TGTGCCAGTAGCCCCGGGCGGGAGTATGGCTACACCTTC.

In this sample, this clone turned up a few times. V is TRBV19 and J is TRBJ2-4; TRBD2 is a possible D gene (5 bases). V lost 3 bases to trimming and J lost 0 bases, with 9 bases between them. The CDR3 spans 15 residues. Looked up from germline, CDR1 is LNHDA and CDR2 is SQIVND (reference sequence). CDR3 sequence (DNA): TGTGCCAGTAGTATGTTGGAGGCAGCCAAAAACATTCAGTACTTC. It encodes CASSMLEAAKNIQYF.

This clone was observed once. This sequence joins TRBV23-1 and TRBJ2-7; TRBD1 might be the D (7 bases). TRBV23-1 is known as an ORF, though its function is uncertain. V dropped 4 bases and J dropped 6 bases, with 19 bases sitting between them. This CDR3 is 15 amino acids long. CDR3 DNA: TGCGCCAGCAGTCCAGGGGGGAAGGATACCTTCGAGCAGTACTTC. Protein sequence: CASSPGGKDTFEQYF.

This clone has only a few counts. V and J are TRBV6-6 and TRBJ2-3, with 8 bases that match TRBD2. CDR3 length: 16 residues. CDR1 is MNHNY and CDR2 is SVGAGI in the germline V gene (reference sequence). J was trimmed by 6 bases and V by 8 bases; bases with no gene match: 16. The CDR3 is CASSPGGTRGPDTQYF. The CDR3, as DNA: TGTGCCAGCTCTCCCGGAGGGACTAGAGGCCCCGATACGCAGTATTTT.

The V gene is TRBV11-2, the J gene TRBJ2-7, with TRBD2 matching 9 bases. J was trimmed by 2 bases and V by 6 bases; bases with no gene match: 5. The CDR3 runs 14 residues. Germline V lookup: CDR1 SGHAT, CDR2 FQNNGV. CDR3 nucleotide sequence: TGTGCCAGCAGTAAGACTAGCGGTCCCTACGAGCAGTACTTC. Amino acid sequence: CASSKTSGPYEQYF.

The rearrangement uses TRBV7-9 and TRBJ2-5; D gene ambiguous. Germline CDR1 SEHNR, CDR2 FQNEAQ (reference sequence). CDR3 length: 14 amino acids. V was trimmed by 1 base and J by 2 bases, leaving 8 bases between them. CDR3 sequence (DNA): TGTGCCAGCAGCTTAGTACTGAGTCAAGAGACCCAGTACTTC. As protein: CASSLVLSQETQYF.